Included here is one TCR beta chain sequence, with context. Its antigen is unidentified. With 60 Vbeta and 13 Jbeta primers, the PCR was carried out. The assay was immunoSEQ multiplex PCR, and TCRdb's table has in-frame clones only and misses some. Here the sample spans some 150,000 clones, roughly 77% being singletons. The data belong to a study of cytomegalovirus exposure and HLA in healthy donors. Study-wide background: The early release's HLA-typed donors yielded roughly 85 million unique TCRs.

Study observations and caveats: Both high specificity and high sensitivity reportedly marked the classifier's diagnosis of cytomegalovirus status. Apparent HLA restriction characterized most CMV-associated TCR beta chains in a later analysis. A highly shared variant cluster was judged a likely technical artifact.

Sequenced sample: PBMCs. The receptor was derived from a human donor in good health.

The CDR3 nucleotides read TGTGCCAGCAGTGAATCCAGGGGGCGAGCTAATGAAAAACTGTTTTTT. Protein product: CASSESRGRANEKLFF. The J gene is TRBJ1-4, the V gene TRBV25-1; 8 bases map to TRBD1. The germline CDR1 and CDR2 sequences are MGHDK and SYGVNS. This CDR3 contains 16 residues. Germline trimming cut 1 base from V and 3 bases from J; bases unmatched to any gene: 4.